This T cell receptor (beta chain) was captured by sequencing in a study of blood T cells in healthy people across ages. Only one count was recorded for this clonotype. Extraction of total RNA produced a minimum of 5 micrograms from each sample. The use of a sample-barcoded 5' primer and a J-beta primer mix characterized a second PCR of about 7 to 12 cycles. TCRdb re-derived calls from the 5' RACE reads in MiXCR, one entry per CDR3 protein. The sample carries approximately 1,700,000 distinct CDR3 sequences, 30% to 40% recorded once. The germline CDR1 and CDR2 sequences are DFQATT and SNEGSKA (reference sequence). V lost 6 bases and J lost 7, with 25 bases in between. This CDR3 contains 15 residues.

V is TRBV20-1 and J is TRBJ2-7; maybe TRBD2 (6 bases). Input material: blood. This TCR came from a human donor in good health. As DNA, the CDR3 is TGCAGTGCCGCGGGGTGGGGAGGCTCCTACAATGAGCAGTACTTC. It translates to CSAAGWGGSYNEQYF.